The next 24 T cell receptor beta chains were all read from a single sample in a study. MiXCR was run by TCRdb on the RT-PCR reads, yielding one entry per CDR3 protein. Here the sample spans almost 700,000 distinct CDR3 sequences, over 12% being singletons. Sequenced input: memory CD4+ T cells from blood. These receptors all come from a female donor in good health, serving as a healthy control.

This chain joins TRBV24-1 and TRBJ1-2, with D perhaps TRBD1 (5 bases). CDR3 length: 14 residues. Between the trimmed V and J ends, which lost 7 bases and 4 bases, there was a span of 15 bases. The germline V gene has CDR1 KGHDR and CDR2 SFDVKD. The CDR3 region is CATRSSGDSYGYTF. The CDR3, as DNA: TGTGCCACCAGGTCATCGGGGGATAGCTATGGCTACACCTTC.

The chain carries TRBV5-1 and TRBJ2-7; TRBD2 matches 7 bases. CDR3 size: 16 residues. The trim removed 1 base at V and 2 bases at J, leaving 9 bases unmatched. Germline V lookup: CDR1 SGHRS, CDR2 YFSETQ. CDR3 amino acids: CASSLLPSGIPYEQYF. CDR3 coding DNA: TGCGCCAGCAGCTTGCTCCCCAGCGGGATCCCCTACGAGCAGTACTTC.

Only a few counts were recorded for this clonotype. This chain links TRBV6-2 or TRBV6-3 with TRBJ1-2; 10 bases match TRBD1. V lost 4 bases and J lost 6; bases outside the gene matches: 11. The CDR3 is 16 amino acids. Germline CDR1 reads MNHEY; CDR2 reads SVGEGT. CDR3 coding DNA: TGTGCCAGCAGTTCGCCGGCGGGACAGGGGCCACATGGCTACACCTTC. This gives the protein CASSSPAGQGPHGYTF.

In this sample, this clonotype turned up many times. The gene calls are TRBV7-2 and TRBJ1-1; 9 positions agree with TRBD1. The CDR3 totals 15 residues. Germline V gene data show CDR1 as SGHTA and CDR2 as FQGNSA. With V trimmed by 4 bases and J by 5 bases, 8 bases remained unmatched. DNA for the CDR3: TGTGCCAGCAGCTCAATCTCGACAGGGGGAACTGAAGCTTTCTTT. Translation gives CASSSISTGGTEAFF.

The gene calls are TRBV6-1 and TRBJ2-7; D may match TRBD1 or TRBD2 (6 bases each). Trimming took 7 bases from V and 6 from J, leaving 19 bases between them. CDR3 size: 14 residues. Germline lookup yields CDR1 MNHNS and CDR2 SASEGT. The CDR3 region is CASTLQGGGSEQYF. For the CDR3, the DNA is TGTGCCAGCACCCTACAGGGAGGTGGAAGCGAGCAGTACTTC.

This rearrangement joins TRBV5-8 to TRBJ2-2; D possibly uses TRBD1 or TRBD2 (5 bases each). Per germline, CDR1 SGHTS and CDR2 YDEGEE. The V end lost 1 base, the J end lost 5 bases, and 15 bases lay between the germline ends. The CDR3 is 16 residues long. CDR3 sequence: CASSLRGSKRTGELFF. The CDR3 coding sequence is TGTGCCAGCAGCTTGCGGGGCAGTAAAAGGACCGGGGAGCTGTTTTTT. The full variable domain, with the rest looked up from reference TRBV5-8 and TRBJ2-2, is EAGVTQSPTHLIKTRGQQATLRCSPISGHTSVYWYQQALGLGLQFLLWYDEGEERNRGNFPPRFSGRQFPNYSSELNVNALELEDSALYLCASSLRGSKRTGELFFGEGSRLTVL.

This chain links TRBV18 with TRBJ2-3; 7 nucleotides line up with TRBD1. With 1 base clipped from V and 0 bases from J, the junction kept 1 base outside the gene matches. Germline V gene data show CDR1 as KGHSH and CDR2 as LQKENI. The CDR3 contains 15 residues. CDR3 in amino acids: CASSPLGQSTDTQYF. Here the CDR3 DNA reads TGTGCCAGCTCACCACTGGGACAGAGCACAGATACGCAGTATTTT.

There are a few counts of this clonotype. CDR3 region: CSARDEVVGEQYF. The CDR3 DNA reads TGCAGTGCTAGAGATGAGGTGGTGGGGGAGCAGTACTTC. The genes are TRBV20-1 and TRBJ2-7, with D unclear. Per the germline V gene, CDR1 is DFQATT and CDR2 is SNEGSKA (reference sequence). V gave up 0 bases and J gave up 7 bases, with 13 bases separating them. The CDR3 runs to 13 residues.

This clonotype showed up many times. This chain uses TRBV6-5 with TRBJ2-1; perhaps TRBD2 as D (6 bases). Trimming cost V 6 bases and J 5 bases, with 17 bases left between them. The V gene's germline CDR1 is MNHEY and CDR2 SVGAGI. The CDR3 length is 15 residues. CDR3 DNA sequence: TGTGCCAGCAGCCCCGTTGAGCGGGTAGACAATGAGCAGTTCTTC. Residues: CASSPVERVDNEQFF.

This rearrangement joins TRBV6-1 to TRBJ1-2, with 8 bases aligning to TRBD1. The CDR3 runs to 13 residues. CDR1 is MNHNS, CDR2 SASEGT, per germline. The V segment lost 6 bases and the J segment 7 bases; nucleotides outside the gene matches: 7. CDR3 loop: CASRSDRARGYTF. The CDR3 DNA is TGTGCCAGCAGATCGGACAGGGCTCGTGGCTACACCTTC.

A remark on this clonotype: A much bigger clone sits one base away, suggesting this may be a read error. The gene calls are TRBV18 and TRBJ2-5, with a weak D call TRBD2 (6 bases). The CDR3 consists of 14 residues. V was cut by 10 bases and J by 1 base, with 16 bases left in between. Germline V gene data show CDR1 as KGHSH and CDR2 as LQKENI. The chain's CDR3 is CAINPTEGQETQYF. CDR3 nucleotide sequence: TGTGCCATCAACCCGACGGAGGGCCAAGAGACCCAGTACTTC.

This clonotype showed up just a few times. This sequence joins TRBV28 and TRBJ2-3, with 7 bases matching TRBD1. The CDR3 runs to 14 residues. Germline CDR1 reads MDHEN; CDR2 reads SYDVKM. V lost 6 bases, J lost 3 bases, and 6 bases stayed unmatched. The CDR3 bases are TGTGCCAGCAGCAGGGGGAGTAAGACAGATACGCAGTATTTT. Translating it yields CASSRGSKTDTQYF.

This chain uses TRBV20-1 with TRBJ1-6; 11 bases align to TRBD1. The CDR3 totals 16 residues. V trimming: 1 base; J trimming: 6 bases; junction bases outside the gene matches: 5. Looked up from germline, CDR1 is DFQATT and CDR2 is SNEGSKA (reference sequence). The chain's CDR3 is CSARVGTGGFNSPLHF. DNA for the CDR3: TGCAGTGCTAGAGTTGGGACAGGGGGATTTAATTCACCCCTCCACTTT.

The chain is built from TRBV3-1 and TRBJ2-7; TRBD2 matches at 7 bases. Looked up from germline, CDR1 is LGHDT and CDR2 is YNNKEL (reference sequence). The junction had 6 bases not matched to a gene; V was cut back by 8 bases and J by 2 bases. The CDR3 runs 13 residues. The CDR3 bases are TGTGCCAGCTCTGTAGCGGGCCCCTACGAGCAGTACTTC. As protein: CASSVAGPYEQYF.

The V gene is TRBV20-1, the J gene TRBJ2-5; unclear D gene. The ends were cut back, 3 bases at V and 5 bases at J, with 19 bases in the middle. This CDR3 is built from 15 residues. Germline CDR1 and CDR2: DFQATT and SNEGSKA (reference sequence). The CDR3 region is CSASGRTVRAETQYF. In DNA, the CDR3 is TGCAGTGCTAGTGGGCGCACGGTTCGGGCGGAGACCCAGTACTTC.

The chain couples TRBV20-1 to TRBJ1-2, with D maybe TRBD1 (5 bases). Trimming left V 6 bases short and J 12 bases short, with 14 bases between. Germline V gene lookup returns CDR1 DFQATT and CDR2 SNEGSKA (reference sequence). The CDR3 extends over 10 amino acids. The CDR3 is CSAGEGSNTF. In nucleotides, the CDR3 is TGCAGTGCCGGGGAGGGGTCGAACACCTTC.

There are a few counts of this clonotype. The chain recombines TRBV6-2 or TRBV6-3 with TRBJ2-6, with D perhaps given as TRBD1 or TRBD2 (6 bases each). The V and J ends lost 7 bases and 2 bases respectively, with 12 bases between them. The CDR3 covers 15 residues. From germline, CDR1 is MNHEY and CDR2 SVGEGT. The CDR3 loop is CASKGGKPGANVLTF. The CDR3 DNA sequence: TGTGCCAGCAAGGGGGGAAAACCTGGGGCCAACGTCCTGACTTTC.

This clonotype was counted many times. The chain's CDR3 is CASSLVIRGSDEQYF. CDR3 in DNA: TGTGCCAGCAGCTTAGTTATCCGGGGGTCCGACGAGCAGTACTTC. This chain joins TRBV7-2 and TRBJ2-7, with TRBD2 as a possible D gene (6 bases). CDR3 size: 15 residues. Germline lookup yields CDR1 SGHTA and CDR2 FQGNSA. Between the trimmed V and J ends, which lost 1 base and 5 bases, there was a span of 15 bases.

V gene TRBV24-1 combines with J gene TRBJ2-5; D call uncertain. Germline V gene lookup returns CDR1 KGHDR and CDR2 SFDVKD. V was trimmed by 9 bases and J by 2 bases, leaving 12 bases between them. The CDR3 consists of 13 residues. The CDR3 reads CATSRGVQETQYF. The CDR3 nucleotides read TGTGCCACCTCCCGAGGTGTACAAGAGACCCAGTACTTC.

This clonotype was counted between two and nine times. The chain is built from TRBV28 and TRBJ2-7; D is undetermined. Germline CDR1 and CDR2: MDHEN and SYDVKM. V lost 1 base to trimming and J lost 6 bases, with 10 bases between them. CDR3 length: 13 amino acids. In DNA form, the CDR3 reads TGTGCCAGCAGTTTATCTCCGCCTAGCGAGCAGTACTTC. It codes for CASSLSPPSEQYF. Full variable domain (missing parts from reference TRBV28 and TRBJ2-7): DVKVTQSSRYLVKRTGEKVFLECVQDMDHENMFWYRQDPGLGLRLIYFSYDVKMKEKGDIPEGYSVSREKKERFSLILESASTNQTSMYLCASSLSPPSEQYFGPGTRLTVT.

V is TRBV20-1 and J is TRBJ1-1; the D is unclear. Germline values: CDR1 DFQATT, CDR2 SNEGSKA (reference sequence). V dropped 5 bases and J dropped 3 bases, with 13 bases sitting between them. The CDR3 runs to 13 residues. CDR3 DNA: TGCAGTGCTTCCCCAGAGAGCCACACTGAAGCTTTCTTT. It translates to CSASPESHTEAFF.

The CDR3 nucleotides read TGTGCCAGCATGGGGTTCTATAATTCACCCCTCCACTTT. It specifies CASMGFYNSPLHF. The rearrangement links TRBV12-3 or TRBV12-4 to TRBJ1-6; D gene unclear. The CDR3 sequence is 13 residues long. V was shortened by 7 bases and J by 3 bases, with 7 bases between the two germline ends.

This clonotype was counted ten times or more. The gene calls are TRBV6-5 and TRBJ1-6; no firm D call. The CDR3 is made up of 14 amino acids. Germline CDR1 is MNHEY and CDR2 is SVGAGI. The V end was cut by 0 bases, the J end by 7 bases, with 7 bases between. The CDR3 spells CASSYSFGNSPLHF. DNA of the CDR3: TGTGCCAGCAGTTACTCTTTCGGGAATTCACCCCTCCACTTT.

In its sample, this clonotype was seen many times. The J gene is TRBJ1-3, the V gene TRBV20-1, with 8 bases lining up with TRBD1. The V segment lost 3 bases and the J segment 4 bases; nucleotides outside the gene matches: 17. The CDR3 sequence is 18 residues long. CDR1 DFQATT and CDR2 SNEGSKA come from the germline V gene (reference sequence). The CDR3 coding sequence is TGCAGTGCTAGGATAGGACAGGGTCTTGGGGAACCGGGAAACACCATATATTTT. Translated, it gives CSARIGQGLGEPGNTIYF.